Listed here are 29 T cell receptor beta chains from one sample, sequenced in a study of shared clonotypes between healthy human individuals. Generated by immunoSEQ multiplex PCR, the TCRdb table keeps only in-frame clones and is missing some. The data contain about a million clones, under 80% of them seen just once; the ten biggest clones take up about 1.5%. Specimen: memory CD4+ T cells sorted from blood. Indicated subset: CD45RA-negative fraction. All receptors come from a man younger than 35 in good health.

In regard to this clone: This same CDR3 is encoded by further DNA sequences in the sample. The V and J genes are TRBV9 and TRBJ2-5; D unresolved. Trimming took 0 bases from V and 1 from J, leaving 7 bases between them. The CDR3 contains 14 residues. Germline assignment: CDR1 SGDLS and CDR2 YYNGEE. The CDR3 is CASSVGVFQETQYF. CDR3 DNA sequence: TGTGCCAGCAGCGTAGGAGTGTTCCAAGAGACCCAGTACTTC.

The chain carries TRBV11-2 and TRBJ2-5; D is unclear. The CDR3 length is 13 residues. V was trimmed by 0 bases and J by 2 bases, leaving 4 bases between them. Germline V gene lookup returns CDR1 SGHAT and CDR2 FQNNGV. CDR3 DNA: TGTGCCAGCAGCTTAGAAGCACAAGAGACCCAGTACTTC. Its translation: CASSLEAQETQYF.

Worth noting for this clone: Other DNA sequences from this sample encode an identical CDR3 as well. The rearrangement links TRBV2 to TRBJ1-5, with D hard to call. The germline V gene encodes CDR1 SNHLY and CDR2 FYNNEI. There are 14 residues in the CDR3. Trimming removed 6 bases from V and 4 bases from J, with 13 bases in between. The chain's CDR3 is CASRDRVSNQPQHF. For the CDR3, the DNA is TGTGCCAGCAGGGACCGGGTCTCTAATCAGCCCCAGCATTTT.

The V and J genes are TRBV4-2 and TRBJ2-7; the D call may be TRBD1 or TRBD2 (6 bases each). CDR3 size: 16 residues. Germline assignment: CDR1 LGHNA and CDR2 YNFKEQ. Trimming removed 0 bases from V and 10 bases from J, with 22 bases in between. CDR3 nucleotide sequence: TGTGCCAGCAGCCAAGATGACGGGGGCGCTTTGGGGTTACAGTACTTC. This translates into CASSQDDGGALGLQYF.

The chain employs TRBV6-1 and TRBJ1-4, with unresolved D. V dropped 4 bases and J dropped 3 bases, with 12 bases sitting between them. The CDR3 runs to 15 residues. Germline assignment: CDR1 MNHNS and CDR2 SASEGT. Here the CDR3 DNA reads TGTGCCAGCAGTGGAGGGCCTGCCGCTAATGAAAAACTGTTTTTT. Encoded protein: CASSGGPAANEKLFF.

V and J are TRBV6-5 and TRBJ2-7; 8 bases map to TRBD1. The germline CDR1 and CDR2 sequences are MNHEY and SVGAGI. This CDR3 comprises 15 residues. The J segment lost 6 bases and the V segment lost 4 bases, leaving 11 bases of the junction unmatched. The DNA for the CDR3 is TGTGCCAGCAGTTCCCTCGGGACAGGCACCACCGAGCAGTACTTC. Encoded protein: CASSSLGTGTTEQYF.

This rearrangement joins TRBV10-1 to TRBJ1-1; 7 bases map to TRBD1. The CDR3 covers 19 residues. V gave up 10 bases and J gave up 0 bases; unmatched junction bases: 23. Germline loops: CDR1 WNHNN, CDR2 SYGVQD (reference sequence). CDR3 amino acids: CAIHYVGGPPTFMNTEAFF. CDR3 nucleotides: TGCGCCATCCACTACGTAGGGGGCCCACCAACTTTTATGAACACTGAAGCTTTCTTT.

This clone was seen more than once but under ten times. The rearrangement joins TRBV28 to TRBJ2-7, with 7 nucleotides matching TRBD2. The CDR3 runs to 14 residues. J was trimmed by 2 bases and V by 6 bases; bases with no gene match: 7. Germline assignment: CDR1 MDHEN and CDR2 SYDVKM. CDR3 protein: CASRESGAPYEQYF. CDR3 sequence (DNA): TGTGCCAGCAGGGAGAGCGGGGCCCCCTACGAGCAGTACTTC.

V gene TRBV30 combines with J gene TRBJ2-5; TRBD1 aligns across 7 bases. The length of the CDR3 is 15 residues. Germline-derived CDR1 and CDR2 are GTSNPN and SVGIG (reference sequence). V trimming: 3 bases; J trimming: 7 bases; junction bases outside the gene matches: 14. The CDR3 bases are TGTGCCTGGAGCCTGACCGGGACAGCAACAGGGACCCAGTACTTC. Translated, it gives CAWSLTGTATGTQYF.

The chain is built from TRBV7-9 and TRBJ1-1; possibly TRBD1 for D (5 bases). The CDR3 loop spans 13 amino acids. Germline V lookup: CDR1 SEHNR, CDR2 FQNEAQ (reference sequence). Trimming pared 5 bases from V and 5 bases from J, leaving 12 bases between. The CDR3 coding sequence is TGTGCCAGCAGCCCCGGGGCAGGGACTGAAGCTTTCTTT. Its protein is CASSPGAGTEAFF.

The CDR3 region has the DNA TGTGCCGCGCGCGGGGGGGACAACACCGGGGAGCTGTTTTTT. This encodes CAARGGDNTGELFF. The chain joins TRBV28 to TRBJ2-2; 9 nucleotides line up with TRBD2. After removal of 11 bases from V and 2 bases from J, the junction contained 6 bases not matched to a gene. Germline CDR1 MDHEN, CDR2 SYDVKM. The CDR3 is 14 residues long.

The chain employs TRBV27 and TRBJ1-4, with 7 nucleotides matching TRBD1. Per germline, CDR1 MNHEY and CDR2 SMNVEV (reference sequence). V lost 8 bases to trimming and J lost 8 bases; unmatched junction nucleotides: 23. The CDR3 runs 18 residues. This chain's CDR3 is CASPMPLTGRVRPEKLFF. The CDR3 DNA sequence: TGTGCCAGCCCAATGCCCTTGACAGGGCGGGTTCGTCCCGAAAAACTGTTTTTT.

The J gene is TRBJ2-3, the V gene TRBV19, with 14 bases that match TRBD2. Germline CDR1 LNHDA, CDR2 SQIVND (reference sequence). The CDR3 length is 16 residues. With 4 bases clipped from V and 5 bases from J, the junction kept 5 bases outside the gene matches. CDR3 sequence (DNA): TGTGCCAGTAGTACGGGACTAGCGGGAGTAGTAGATACGCAGTATTTT. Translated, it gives CASSTGLAGVVDTQYF.

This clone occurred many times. The DNA for the CDR3 is TGTGCTAGTGGTTCGGGCCGGACTAGCGGAGGCACAGATACGCAGTATTTT. Translating it yields CASGSGRTSGGTDTQYF. The chain is built from TRBV12-5 and TRBJ2-3; TRBD2 matches at 10 bases. The germline V gene encodes CDR1 LGHNT and CDR2 FRNRAP. Trimming removed 4 bases from V and 1 base from J; junction bases left unmatched: 8. The length of the CDR3 is 17 residues.

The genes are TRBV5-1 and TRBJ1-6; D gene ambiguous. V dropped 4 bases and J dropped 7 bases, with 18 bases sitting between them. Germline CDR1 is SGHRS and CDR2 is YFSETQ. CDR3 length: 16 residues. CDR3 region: CASSPRGPRGNSPLHF. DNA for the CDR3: TGCGCCAGCAGCCCCCGAGGACCCAGAGGGAATTCACCCCTCCACTTT.

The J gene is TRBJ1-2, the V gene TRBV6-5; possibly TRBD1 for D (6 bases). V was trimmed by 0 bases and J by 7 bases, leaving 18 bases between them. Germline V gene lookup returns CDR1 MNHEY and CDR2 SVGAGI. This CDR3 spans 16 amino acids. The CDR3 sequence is CASSYSTGRGRIGYTF. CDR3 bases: TGTGCCAGCAGTTACTCGACCGGGCGGGGGCGTATTGGCTACACCTTC.

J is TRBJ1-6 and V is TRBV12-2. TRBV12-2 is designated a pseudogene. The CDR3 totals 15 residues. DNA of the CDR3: TGTGCAAGTCGCTCCCACCAGGACCGGAATTCACCCCTCCACTTT. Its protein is CASRSHQDRNSPLHF.

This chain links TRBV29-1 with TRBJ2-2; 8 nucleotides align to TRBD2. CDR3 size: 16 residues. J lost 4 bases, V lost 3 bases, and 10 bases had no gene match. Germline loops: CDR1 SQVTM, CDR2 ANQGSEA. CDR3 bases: TGCAGCGTTGACACGGGGGGGCCATGGGCCACCGGGGAGCTGTTTTTT. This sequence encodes CSVDTGGPWATGELFF.

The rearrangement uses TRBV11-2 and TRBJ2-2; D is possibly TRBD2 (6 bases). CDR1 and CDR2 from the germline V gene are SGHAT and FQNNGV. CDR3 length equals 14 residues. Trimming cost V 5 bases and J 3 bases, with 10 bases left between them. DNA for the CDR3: TGTGCCAGCAGCCTGGGACTCCACACCGGGGAGCTGTTTTTT. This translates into CASSLGLHTGELFF.

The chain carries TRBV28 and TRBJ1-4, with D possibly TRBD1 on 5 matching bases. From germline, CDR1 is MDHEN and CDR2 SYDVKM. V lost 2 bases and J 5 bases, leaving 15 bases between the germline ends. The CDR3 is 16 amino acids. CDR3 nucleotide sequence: TGTGCCAGCAGTTTAGCCTGGGGGGGTCCGAATGAAAAACTGTTTTTT. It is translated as CASSLAWGGPNEKLFF.

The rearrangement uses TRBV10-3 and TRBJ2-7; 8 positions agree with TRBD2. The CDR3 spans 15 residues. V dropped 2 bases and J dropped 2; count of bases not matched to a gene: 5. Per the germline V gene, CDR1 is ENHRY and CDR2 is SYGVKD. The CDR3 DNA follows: TGTGCCATCAGTGAGATTTTCGGGGGGGCCTACGAGCAGTACTTC. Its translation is CAISEIFGGAYEQYF.

The CDR3 coding sequence is TGCGCCAGCAGCCAAGTAGACAGGGATTTAAACATTCAGTACTTC. Encoded protein: CASSQVDRDLNIQYF. The chain employs TRBV4-1 and TRBJ2-4; TRBD1 matches 7 bases. The CDR3 is made up of 15 amino acids. The germline V gene encodes CDR1 MGHRA and CDR2 YSYEKL. V lost 1 base, J lost 6 bases, and 6 bases stayed unmatched.

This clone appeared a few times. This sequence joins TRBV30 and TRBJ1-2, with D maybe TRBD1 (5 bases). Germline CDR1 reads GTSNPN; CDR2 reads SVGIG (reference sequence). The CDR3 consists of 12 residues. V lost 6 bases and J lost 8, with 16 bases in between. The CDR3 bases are TGTGCCTGCCTCAGGGAAGTGGGGGGCTACACCTTC. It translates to CACLREVGGYTF.

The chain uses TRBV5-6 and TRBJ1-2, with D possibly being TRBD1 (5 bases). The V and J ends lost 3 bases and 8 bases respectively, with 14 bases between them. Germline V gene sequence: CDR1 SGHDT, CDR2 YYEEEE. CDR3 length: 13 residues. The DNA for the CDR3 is TGTGCCAGCAGCTACAGCAGGGTTCAGGGCTACACCTTC. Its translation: CASSYSRVQGYTF.

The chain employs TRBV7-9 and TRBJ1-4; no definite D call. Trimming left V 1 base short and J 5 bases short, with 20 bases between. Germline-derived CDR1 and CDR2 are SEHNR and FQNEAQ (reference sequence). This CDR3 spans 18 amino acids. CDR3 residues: CASSLDGLHLGGNEKLFF. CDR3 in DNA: TGTGCCAGCAGCTTAGATGGTTTACATCTGGGAGGGAATGAAAAACTGTTTTTT.

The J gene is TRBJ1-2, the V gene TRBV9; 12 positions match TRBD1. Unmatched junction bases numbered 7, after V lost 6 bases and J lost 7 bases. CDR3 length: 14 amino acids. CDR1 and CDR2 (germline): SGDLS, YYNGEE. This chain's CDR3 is CASTRDRGHLGYTF. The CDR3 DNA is TGTGCCAGCACTCGGGACAGGGGGCATCTTGGCTACACCTTC.

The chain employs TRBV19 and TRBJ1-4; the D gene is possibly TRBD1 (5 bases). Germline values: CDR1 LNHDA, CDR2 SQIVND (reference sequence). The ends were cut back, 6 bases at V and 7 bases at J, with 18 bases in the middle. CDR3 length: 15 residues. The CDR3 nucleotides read TGTGCCAGTAGGATATACGGGGCGCGAGGTGAAAAACTGTTTTTT. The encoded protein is CASRIYGARGEKLFF. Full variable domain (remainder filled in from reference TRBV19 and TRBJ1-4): DGGITQSPKYLFRKEGQNVTLSCEQNLNHDAMYWYRQDPGQGLRLIYYSQIVNDFQKGDIAEGYSVSREKKESFPLTVTSAQKNPTAFYLCASRIYGARGEKLFFGSGTQLSVL.

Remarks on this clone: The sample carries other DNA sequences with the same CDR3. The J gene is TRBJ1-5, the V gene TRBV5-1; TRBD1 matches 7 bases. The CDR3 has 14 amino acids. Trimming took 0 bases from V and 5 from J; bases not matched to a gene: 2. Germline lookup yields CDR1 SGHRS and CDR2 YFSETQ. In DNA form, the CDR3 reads TGCGCCAGCAGCTTGGTAGGGGGCGATCAGCCCCAGCATTTT. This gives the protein CASSLVGGDQPQHF.

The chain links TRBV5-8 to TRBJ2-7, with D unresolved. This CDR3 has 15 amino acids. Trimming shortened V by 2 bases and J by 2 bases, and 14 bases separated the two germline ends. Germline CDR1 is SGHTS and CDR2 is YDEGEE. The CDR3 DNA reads TGTGCCAGCAGCTTAAGGGCAGGACCGACCTACGAGCAGTACTTC. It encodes CASSLRAGPTYEQYF. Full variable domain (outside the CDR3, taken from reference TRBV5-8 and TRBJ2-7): EAGVTQSPTHLIKTRGQQATLRCSPISGHTSVYWYQQALGLGLQFLLWYDEGEERNRGNFPPRFSGRQFPNYSSELNVNALELEDSALYLCASSLRAGPTYEQYFGPGTRLTVT.